This T cell receptor beta chain was captured by sequencing in a study of beta chain features in type 1 diabetes (dated by TCRdb to 2017 to 2018). The study in broad terms: Mean age, gender distribution, total cell number and subset yield were not different between patients and healthy donors. A total of about 100,000,000 sorted cells were examined across all samples, and RNA yield correlated strongly with the number of cells per subset. In the study, TCRB repertoires of sorted circulating CD4+ T cell subsets from recently diagnosed type 1 diabetes patients were compared with those of matched healthy donors. Naive and central memory subsets were obtained from all 30 or so donors, but regulatory and stem cell-like memory subsets were isolated from only 8 patients and 8 healthy donors. Here is what the overall study found, with its caveats: Because cDNA was sequenced instead of genomic DNA, activated cells with high expression could be over-represented, although the groups did not differ in activation or CD3 levels. Only small numbers of individuals were included in the HLA sub-analyses, which left unresolved whether HLA type had any influence on TCRB rearrangement. Type 1 diabetes patients showed a moderate but significant shortening of TCRB CDR3 length in all four CD4+ subsets. At VDJ recombination sites, patients with type 1 diabetes made fewer insertions and deleted more nucleotides, a pattern implying thymic rearrangement abnormalities. PCR may preferentially amplify shorter templates, but because patient and control samples were amplified and corrected together, any resulting skew would affect both groups equally. Naive, central memory and regulatory TCRB repertoires appeared to be more alike among patients than among healthy donors.

The CDR3 measures 16 amino acids from cysteine to phenylalanine. Of all the DNA, just the CDR3 is kept, 48 bases in frame from base 1. The germline V gene gives CDR1 as SGHTA and CDR2 as FQGNSA. V ends up 1 base short and J 6 bases short, with an unmatched junction base count of 9. Each donor gave one peripheral blood draw, around 100 mL on average, collected into heparinised tubes. A BD FACSAria II and a panel including CD45RO, CCR7, CD25, CD127, CD95 and CD27 were used to sort naive, central memory, regulatory and stem cell-like memory CD4+ T cells. Every sorted population had a purity above 95%. Right away, PBMCs were isolated by Lymphoprep density gradient centrifugation and were stained directly, with no culture step. To minimize batch effects, samples were stained and sorted in pairs, one healthy donor with one patient per experiment. All of the isolated RNA was reverse transcribed with the High Capacity cDNA Reverse Transcription Kit, so expressed TCRB transcripts were sequenced. Naive, central memory and regulatory T cell samples underwent deep immunoSEQ sequencing, averaging about 3.5 million total reads per sample. Sorted cells were lysed in RLT buffer, and RNA was extracted using DNase-treated RNeasy Micro or Mini kits according to cell number. To prevent cross-contamination, every cell subset was processed on its own, while patient and healthy donor samples were processed together. The immunoSEQ multiplex PCR was used to amplify TCRB sequences from cDNA, yielding 87-bp fragments that span the CDR3 region. The amplicons were sequenced using the Illumina HiSeq platform. Under the source paper's analysis protocol: Synthetic template baselines were used to correct PCR bias computationally, reads within Hamming distance 2 were collapsed, and singletons that could not be merged were discarded. Reads were aligned against IMGT to assign V, D and J genes, CDR3 length and insertions or deletions at six rearrangement sites. Within each subset, clonotype counts were normalized to sorted cell number, after which true diversity and Gini coefficients were computed with the tcR R package. The overlap coefficient, calculated on TCRB nucleotide sequences, was used to measure repertoire sharing. Out-of-frame TCRB sequences from naive cells were analyzed as a proxy for the pre-selection repertoire. This immuneACCESS table, as held by TCRdb, lists in-frame sequences with V and J called but not all clones. Of the missing ones, under half trace to an unresolved V gene in checked studies; the others have no known cause. V and J calls and clone size are those listed in that table; D and trimming were worked out from the DNA. The sample data list 350,000 to 400,000 clones, and over 12% of these were observed just once. The top ten clonotypes cover roughly 0.019% of the sample.

This clone was seen a few times. It has no known antigen specificity. Qualities for individual bases were not recorded, and no much larger clone is one base off. The chain uses TRBV7-2 and TRBJ2-1; TRBD2 aligns with 7 central bases. The specimen sequenced was naive CD4+ T cells from blood. The cell subset or site label corresponds to: true naive CD4+ T cells. This receptor was identified in a woman aged 18-30 years in good health. The CDR3 protein: CASSLELRGSGNEQFF. The sequenced DNA: TGTGCCAGCAGCTTAGAGTTGCGGGGGAGCGGCAATGAGCAGTTCTTC.